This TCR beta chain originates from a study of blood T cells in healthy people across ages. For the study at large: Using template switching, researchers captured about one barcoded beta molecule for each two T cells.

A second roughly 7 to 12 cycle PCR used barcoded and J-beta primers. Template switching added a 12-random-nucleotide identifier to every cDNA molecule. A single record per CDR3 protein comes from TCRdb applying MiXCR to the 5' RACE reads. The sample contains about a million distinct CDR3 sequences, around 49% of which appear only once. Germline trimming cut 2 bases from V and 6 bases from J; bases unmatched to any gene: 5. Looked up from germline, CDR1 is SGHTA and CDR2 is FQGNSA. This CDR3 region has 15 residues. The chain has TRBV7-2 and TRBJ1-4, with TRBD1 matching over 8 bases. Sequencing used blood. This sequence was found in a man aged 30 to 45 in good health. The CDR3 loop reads CASSLQGALHEKLFF. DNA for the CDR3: TGTGCCAGCAGCTTACAGGGGGCGCTTCATGAAAAACTGTTTTTT.